The next 26 T cell receptor beta chains were all read from a single sample in a study of blood T cell repertoires in COVID-19. The repertoire was sequenced with immunoSEQ multiplex PCR; TCRdb's copy has only in-frame clones and lacks some. This repertoire shows 91,000 or so clones, 87% found once; its top ten account for approximately 15%. The sequenced sample was peripheral blood. Receptors originate from a human donor in a cohort sampled during active COVID-19.

This chain links TRBV28 with TRBJ2-1, with D possibly being TRBD2 (6 bases). CDR1 MDHEN and CDR2 SYDVKM come from the germline V gene. Deletions cut 1 base from V and 2 bases from J, with 9 bases between. This CDR3 region has 15 residues. The CDR3 sequence is CASSLLADPYNEQFF. The CDR3 region has the DNA TGTGCCAGCAGTTTATTAGCGGACCCCTACAATGAGCAGTTCTTC.

The chain has TRBV25-1 and TRBJ2-1, with 8 bases identical to TRBD2. Germline V gene lookup returns CDR1 MGHDK and CDR2 SYGVNS. V was pared by 6 bases and J by 2 bases, with 6 bases of the junction left unmatched. This CDR3 has 15 amino acids. The CDR3 here is CASRKGAGAYNEQFF. The DNA for the CDR3 is TGTGCCAGCAGAAAAGGAGCGGGGGCCTACAATGAGCAGTTCTTC.

The chain joins TRBV7-2 to TRBJ2-3; 8 bases map to TRBD2. The CDR3 consists of 17 residues. Germline lookup yields CDR1 SGHTA and CDR2 FQGNSA. V dropped 2 bases and J dropped 5; count of bases not matched to a gene: 12. CDR3 bases: TGTGCCAGCAGCTTATCACGGGGGGGCTTCTTTAAAGATACGCAGTATTTT. Its protein is CASSLSRGGFFKDTQYF.

This rearrangement joins TRBV9 to TRBJ2-2, with a tentative D call TRBD1 (6 bases). Germline-derived CDR1 and CDR2 are SGDLS and YYNGEE. The CDR3 runs to 13 residues. Trimming took off 2 bases at V and 8 bases at J, with 10 bases between the two ends. The CDR3 region has the DNA TGTGCCAGCAGCGTCAGGACAGTTGGGGAGCTGTTTTTT. Amino acid sequence: CASSVRTVGELFF.

This sequence joins TRBV19 and TRBJ1-2; tentatively, D is TRBD1 (5 bases). The CDR3 is 12 residues long. The V end lost 6 bases, the J end lost 3 bases, and 8 bases lay between the germline ends. Per germline, CDR1 LNHDA and CDR2 SQIVND (reference sequence). The CDR3 nucleotides read TGTGCCAGTAGCGGGACTGACTATGGCTACACCTTC. Protein sequence: CASSGTDYGYTF.

The chain couples TRBV14 to TRBJ1-2; D gene ambiguous. V dropped 6 bases and J dropped 5 bases, with 13 bases sitting between them. The CDR3 totals 13 residues. The germline V gene has CDR1 SGHDN and CDR2 FVKESK. The DNA of the CDR3 is TGTGCCAGCAGTCCCGGGATCTCTTATGGCTACACCTTC. Amino acids: CASSPGISYGYTF.

V usage is TRBV5-1 and J usage is TRBJ2-3; D is perhaps TRBD1 (7 bases). V lost 0 bases and J 2 bases, leaving 13 bases between the germline ends. The CDR3 runs to 16 residues. CDR1 and CDR2 from the germline V gene are SGHRS and YFSETQ. The CDR3 spells CASSLDAGQITDTQYF. For the CDR3, the DNA is TGCGCCAGCAGCTTGGACGCGGGACAGATCACAGATACGCAGTATTTT.

The chain carries TRBV5-1 and TRBJ2-5; 14 bases map to TRBD2. V shed 4 bases, J shed 4 bases, and the junction held 6 bases outside the gene matches. Germline loops: CDR1 SGHRS, CDR2 YFSETQ. The CDR3 runs 16 residues. CDR3 loop: CASSLGLAGVGETQYF. The DNA for the CDR3 is TGCGCCAGCAGCCTGGGACTAGCGGGGGTAGGAGAGACCCAGTACTTC.

The chain uses TRBV11-2 and TRBJ2-7; TRBD1 might be the D (7 bases). The CDR3 consists of 13 residues. Germline CDR1 SGHAT, CDR2 FQNNGV. Trimming took 3 bases from V and 5 from J, leaving 11 bases between them. CDR3 amino acids: CASSLPGGHEQYF. Here the CDR3 DNA reads TGTGCCAGCAGCTTGCCAGGGGGGCACGAGCAGTACTTC.

This clone was observed once. The chain carries TRBV27 and TRBJ2-1; 13 bases fit TRBD2. V gave up 7 bases and J gave up 6 bases; unmatched junction bases: 9. Germline lookup yields CDR1 MNHEY and CDR2 SMNVEV (reference sequence). The CDR3 consists of 16 residues. The CDR3 DNA sequence: TGTGCCAGCACCCACCGGGGACTAGCGGGGCCCAATGAGCAGTTCTTC. Translation: CASTHRGLAGPNEQFF.

J is TRBJ2-1 and V is TRBV19; 9 nucleotides align to TRBD2. With 6 bases clipped from V and 0 bases from J, the junction kept 6 bases outside the gene matches. CDR3 length: 16 residues. CDR1 and CDR2 (germline): LNHDA, SQIVND (reference sequence). The chain's CDR3 is CASRRGSGSSYNEQFF. CDR3 coding DNA: TGTGCCAGTAGAAGGGGTAGCGGGAGCTCCTACAATGAGCAGTTCTTC.

The CDR3 sequence is CASSLDPVGELFF. The CDR3 DNA follows: TGCGCCAGCAGCTTGGACCCAGTTGGGGAGCTGTTTTTT. The chain links TRBV5-1 to TRBJ2-2; no definite D call. The CDR3 extends over 13 amino acids. V was pared by 0 bases and J by 8 bases, with 8 bases between. Germline V lookup: CDR1 SGHRS, CDR2 YFSETQ.

The chain couples TRBV15 to TRBJ2-7; 11 bases map to TRBD2. This CDR3 is 15 amino acids long. Trimming removed 5 bases from V and 3 bases from J; junction bases left unmatched: 6. The germline V gene has CDR1 LNHNV and CDR2 YYDKDF (reference sequence). CDR3 sequence reads: CATSPSSGGYYEQYF. CDR3 nucleotides: TGTGCCACCAGCCCATCTAGCGGGGGGTACTACGAGCAGTACTTC.

DNA for the CDR3: TGTGCCAGCAGCCCCGGGACAGGGGGCTACGAGCAGTACTTC. The encoded protein is CASSPGTGGYEQYF. The genes are TRBV28 and TRBJ2-7, with 11 positions matching TRBD1. The CDR3 spans 14 residues. Germline loops: CDR1 MDHEN, CDR2 SYDVKM. Trimming at V came to 6 bases and at J to 3 bases, leaving 4 bases not matched to a gene. Full variable domain (missing parts from reference TRBV28 and TRBJ2-7): DVKVTQSSRYLVKRTGEKVFLECVQDMDHENMFWYRQDPGLGLRLIYFSYDVKMKEKGDIPEGYSVSREKKERFSLILESASTNQTSMYLCASSPGTGGYEQYFGPGTRLTVT.

The gene calls are TRBV5-1 and TRBJ2-5; no clear D gene. With 0 bases removed from V and 2 bases from J, the gap between germline ends came to 11 bases. The V gene's germline CDR1 is SGHRS and CDR2 YFSETQ. The CDR3 is 15 residues long. CDR3 in amino acids: CASSLVPGTQETQYF. The CDR3 nucleotides read TGCGCCAGCAGCTTGGTCCCAGGAACTCAAGAGACCCAGTACTTC.

V gene TRBV6-2 or TRBV6-3 combines with J gene TRBJ2-7; 8 positions agree with TRBD2. The CDR3 spans 12 residues. The V segment lost 5 bases and the J segment 3 bases; nucleotides outside the gene matches: 0. Germline assignment: CDR1 MNHEY and CDR2 SVGEGT. CDR3: CASSSGSYEQYF. The CDR3 region has the DNA TGTGCCAGCAGTAGCGGGAGCTACGAGCAGTACTTC.

V gene TRBV29-1 combines with J gene TRBJ1-3; TRBD1 is a possible D gene (6 bases). The CDR3 has 11 amino acids. V was trimmed by 7 bases and J by 4 bases, leaving 8 bases between them. CDR1 and CDR2 (germline): SQVTM, ANQGSEA. In nucleotides, the CDR3 is TGCAGCGGAAGGGGGGGAAACACCATATATTTT. Translation gives CSGRGGNTIYF.

The chain has TRBV18 and TRBJ1-3; 7 bases map to TRBD1. The CDR3 runs 15 residues. With V trimmed by 4 bases and J by 0 bases, 3 bases remained unmatched. Germline CDR1 reads KGHSH; CDR2 reads LQKENI. Here the CDR3 reads CASSLRDSSGNTIYF. The CDR3 nucleotides are TGTGCCAGCTCACTCCGGGACAGCTCTGGAAACACCATATATTTT.

The rearrangement links TRBV4-2 to TRBJ2-7, with D maybe TRBD2 (7 bases). Between the trimmed V and J ends, which lost 4 bases and 2 bases, there was a span of 15 bases. Germline loops: CDR1 LGHNA, CDR2 YNFKEQ. The CDR3 totals 15 residues. CDR3: CASSPVEGGTYEQYF. CDR3 nucleotide sequence: TGTGCCAGCAGCCCCGTAGAGGGGGGGACCTACGAGCAGTACTTC.

The chain couples TRBV19 to TRBJ1-6; TRBD1 matches 7 bases. Germline CDR1 and CDR2: LNHDA and SQIVND (reference sequence). V lost 8 bases to trimming and J lost 7 bases; unmatched junction nucleotides: 8. The length of the CDR3 is 14 residues. CDR3: CASQTGARNSPLHF. The CDR3 DNA sequence: TGTGCCAGTCAAACAGGGGCGCGGAATTCACCCCTCCACTTT.

The genes are TRBV6-6 and TRBJ1-4; 7 bases are a match to TRBD1. V was pared by 6 bases and J by 12 bases, with 7 bases of the junction left unmatched. Germline V CDR1 and CDR2: MNHNY, SVGAGI (reference sequence). CDR3 length: 12 residues. Here the CDR3 reads CASSRRQGQLFF. The DNA for the CDR3 is TGTGCCAGCAGCCGACGACAGGGTCAACTGTTTTTT.

The CDR3 DNA reads as TGTGCCAGCTGGGCAGGGGGTATCGAGCCCCAGCATTTT. Residues: CASWAGGIEPQHF. The rearrangement uses TRBV6-5 and TRBJ1-5; 7 nucleotides align to TRBD1. Losses at the gene ends were 8 bases for V and 8 bases for J; bases not matched to a gene: 9. Per the germline V gene, CDR1 is MNHEY and CDR2 is SVGAGI. CDR3 length equals 13 residues.

V gene TRBV5-6 combines with J gene TRBJ1-4, with TRBD1 matching 12 bases. Trimming removed 1 base from V and 8 bases from J; junction bases left unmatched: 6. Looked up from germline, CDR1 is SGHDT and CDR2 is YYEEEE. This CDR3 comprises 16 residues. CDR3 sequence reads: CASSLIWGQGAEKLFF. The CDR3 nucleotides read TGTGCCAGCAGCTTGATTTGGGGACAGGGGGCGGAAAAACTGTTTTTT.

The chain links TRBV7-3 to TRBJ2-1; the match to TRBD1 covers 10 bases. This CDR3 is built from 15 residues. The ends lost 5 bases at V and 5 bases at J; junction bases unmatched: 6. Germline CDR1 reads SGHTA; CDR2 reads FQGTGA. CDR3 region: CASSPSGTGDNEQFF. The CDR3 DNA is TGTGCCAGCAGCCCCTCCGGGACAGGGGACAATGAGCAGTTCTTC. Full variable domain (remainder filled in from reference TRBV7-3 and TRBJ2-1): GAGVSQTPSNKVTEKGKYVELRCDPISGHTALYWYRQSLGQGPEFLIYFQGTGAADDSGLPNDRFFAVRPEGSVSTLKIQRTERGDSAVYLCASSPSGTGDNEQFFGPGTRLTVL.

V gene TRBV30 combines with J gene TRBJ1-2; 7 bases map to TRBD1. Germline V gene data show CDR1 as GTSNPN and CDR2 as SVGIG (reference sequence). With V trimmed by 0 bases and J by 7 bases, 5 bases remained unmatched. This CDR3 comprises 13 residues. The CDR3 here is CAWSVSRGFGYTF. The CDR3 DNA follows: TGTGCCTGGAGTGTATCCAGGGGGTTTGGCTACACCTTC.

The gene calls are TRBV5-1 and TRBJ1-1, with D possibly matching TRBD1 (5 bases). The CDR3 covers 14 residues. Trimming took 0 bases from V and 10 from J, leaving 16 bases between them. The germline V gene encodes CDR1 SGHRS and CDR2 YFSETQ. CDR3 DNA: TGCGCCAGCAGCTTGGCAGGCAGGGCTTCCGGAGCTTTCTTT. Translated: CASSLAGRASGAFF.